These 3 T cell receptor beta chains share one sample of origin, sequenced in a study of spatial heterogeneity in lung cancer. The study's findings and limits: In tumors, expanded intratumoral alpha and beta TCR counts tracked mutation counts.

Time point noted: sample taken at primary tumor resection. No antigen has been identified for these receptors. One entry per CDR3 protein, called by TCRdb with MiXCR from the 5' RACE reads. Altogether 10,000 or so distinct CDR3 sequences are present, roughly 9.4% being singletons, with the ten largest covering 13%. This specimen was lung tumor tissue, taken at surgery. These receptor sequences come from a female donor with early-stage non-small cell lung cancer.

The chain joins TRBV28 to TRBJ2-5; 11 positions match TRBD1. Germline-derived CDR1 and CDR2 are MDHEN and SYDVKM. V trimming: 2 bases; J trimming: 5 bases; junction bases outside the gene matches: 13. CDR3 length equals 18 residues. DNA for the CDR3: TGTGCCAGCAGTTTAGGCCCCCCTCCGGGACAGGGGGTTGAGACCCAGTACTTC. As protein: CASSLGPPPGQGVETQYF. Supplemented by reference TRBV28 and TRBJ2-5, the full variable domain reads DVKVTQSSRYLVKRTGEKVFLECVQDMDHENMFWYRQDPGLGLRLIYFSYDVKMKEKGDIPEGYSVSREKKERFSLILESASTNQTSMYLCASSLGPPPGQGVETQYFGPGTRLLVL.

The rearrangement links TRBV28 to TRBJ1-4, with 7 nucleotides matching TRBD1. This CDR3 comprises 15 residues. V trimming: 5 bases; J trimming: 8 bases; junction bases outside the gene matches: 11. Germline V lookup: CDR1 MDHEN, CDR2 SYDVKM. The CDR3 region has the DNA TGTGCCAGCAGTCCCCATTCAGGGGGAAAGGAAAAACTGTTTTTT. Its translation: CASSPHSGGKEKLFF.

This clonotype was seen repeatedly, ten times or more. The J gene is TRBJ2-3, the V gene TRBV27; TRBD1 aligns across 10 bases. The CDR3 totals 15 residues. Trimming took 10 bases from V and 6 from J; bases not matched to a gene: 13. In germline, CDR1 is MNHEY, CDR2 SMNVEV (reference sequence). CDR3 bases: TGTGCCACCAAGTCTCCGGGACAGGGGTTGGATACGCAGTATTTT. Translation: CATKSPGQGLDTQYF.